This T cell receptor beta chain was documented in a study of shared clonotypes between healthy human individuals (TCRdb year 2020). With regard to the full study: The cohort comprised two women and a few men aged 18 to 49 years. For each donor, three plates each were used for CD4 naive and CD4 memory, two plates were used for CD8 naive, and one plate was used for CD8 memory. The study deeply sequenced blood TCR repertoires of five healthy adults to estimate repertoire size and the extent of clonotype sharing between individuals. To increase sequencing depth and limit assay-specific biases, TCR repertoire library preparation and sequencing were carried out by different laboratories using diverse techniques. Between about 0.94 and 8.9 billion PBMCs per donor were obtained by leukapheresis. The investigation overall reported the following: Because the study included only a small number of donors, the genetic and exposure-history diversity represented was limited. Naive subsets generally had larger estimated clonotype richness than memory subsets. Pairwise subsampling indicated that sequencing depth was expected to affect the degree of clonotype sharing among donors. Sharing across a handful of donors was observed for approximately 4.6% of naive CD4, around 3.5% of naive CD8, roughly 2.4% of memory CD4, and roughly 0.4% of memory CD8 clonotypes. Compared with non-shared clonotypes, clonotypes shared by all four sorted-subset donors had higher generation probabilities. Sampling was restricted to blood, and TCR repertoires in tissue are likely to differ from TCR repertoires in blood. Rarefaction of sorted-subset datasets indicated incomplete sequencing despite the large sequencing depth.

The CDR3 runs 11 residues from the cysteine to the phenylalanine. Of the read, only the CDR3 DNA is kept; its 33 bases are in frame from base 1. V is shortened by 4 bases, J by 6 bases, and the region joining them spans 9 bases. From a lookup of the germline V gene (reference sequence), CDR1 and CDR2 are DFQATT and SNEGSKA. With regard to this clone: The antigen this receptor binds is unknown. One base away there is no much larger clone; base qualities are not given.

Healthy HIV-negative adults with no recently reported acute infections or vaccinations were included as donors. Every donor was a Caucasian adult residing in Nashville, Tennessee, USA. CD4+ T cells were enriched by magnetic negative selection; naive cells were then positively selected on CD45RA, and the negative fraction formed the memory subset. After blood collection by leukapheresis, PBMCs were isolated using Ficoll-Histopaque density gradient centrifugation and then cryopreserved in the vapor phase of liquid nitrogen. Analytical flow cytometry was used to check the purity and quantity of each magnetically sorted T cell population. Genomic DNA was isolated from each sorted fraction and quantified by UV absorbance on a Nanodrop 2000c. Using the deep immunoSEQ assay, TCR CDR3 regions were amplified from genomic DNA by multiplex PCR. Extracted genomic DNA from each cell subset was distributed evenly across all wells of several immunoSEQ 96-well plates, and each plate was treated as a replicate. Each replicate PCR for sorted subsets received about 180 ng genomic DNA, equal to tens of thousands of T cell genomes. Purified libraries were quantified with a Qubit 3.0 fluorometer, sized on a Bioanalyzer 2100, and re-quantified with the KAPA Library Quantification kit. Every immunoSEQ 96-well plate was sequenced on a dedicated single-read 150-cycle Illumina NextSeq 550 flow cell. For the original study's pipeline: Because the immunoSEQ output included only junctional sequences and no quality scores, the filtering could not be the same as the filtering used for full-length reads. To assign V/J genes and CDR3, sequences were annotated against IMGT germline references using PyIR, a Python wrapper for IgBLAST v1.9. Reads were removed for weak V/J assignments (E-value above 1e-6), missing CDR3, stop codons, out-of-frame junctions, or ambiguous translated residues. V3J clonotypes were defined as sequences sharing an identical inferred V gene, J gene, and CDR3 amino acid sequence. Percentage overlap between repertoires was computed as shared unique clonotypes divided by the size of the smaller repertoire. Richness of each repertoire was evaluated using RTK rarefaction, the Chao1 estimator, and Recon v2.1 estimates of unobserved clonotypes. Generation probabilities were computed with OLGA for all TCRbeta clonotypes obtained by the gDNA method from several donors. TCRdb holds this immuneACCESS table with in-frame rearrangements only. Some clones are missing; in checked studies, unresolved V genes explain under half, and the rest has no known cause. That table furnishes V, J and clone size, whereas the DNA furnished D and trimming. Across this sample there are over a million clones, with about 77% seen only once. Approximately 1.5% of the sample is held by the ten biggest clonotypes.

The clonotype comes from a man aged 18 to 29 in good health. Sequenced: memory CD4+ T cells sorted from blood. The meaning of the sample's cell subset or site label: CD45RA-negative fraction. The rearranged chain carries TRBV20-1 and TRBJ1-2; too little of a D gene remains to name it. CDR3 reads: CSATSMDGYTF. The bases are TGCAGTGCTACCAGTATGGATGGCTACACCTTC.